The rows below give T cell receptor beta chains drawn from one sample of a study of identical twins. TCRdb reanalysed the 5' RACE reads using MiXCR and keeps one entry per CDR3 protein. The sample carries fewer than 900,000 distinct CDR3 sequences, 15% to 20% recorded once. These data were likewise used in another study, on T cells expressing NK-cell markers.

The sample comprised PBMCs. These receptors all come from a woman in her late teens or twenties in good health. Each CDR3 is given with its conserved first and last residue. A D gene is named only where the DNA matches it firmly. For some rows the clone size is stated as once, few or many, or as a class when expanded; others skip it.

few	TRBV5-1	TRBJ1-1	NA	TGCGCCAGCAGCGGGGATGGAGGGGCTGAAGCTTTCTTT	CASSGDGGAEAFF
few	TRBV7-9	TRBJ1-1	TRBD1	TGTGCCAGCAGCCACGGGGTTCTACAGGGGGTTAGGGCTGAAGCTTTCTTT	CASSHGVLQGVRAEAFF
NA	TRBV18	TRBJ1-1	TRBD1	TGTGCCAGCTCACTTAACAGGGGAGGAGACACTGAAGCTTTCTTT	CASSLNRGGDTEAFF
NA	TRBV30	TRBJ1-2	NA	TGTGCCTGGAGGCAAGAAGTCTATGGCTACACCTTC	CAWRQEVYGYTF
NA	TRBV11-2	TRBJ2-3	NA	TGTGCCAGCAGCTCTCCTTTGGGAGCACTAACTAGCACAGATACGCAGTATTTT	CASSSPLGALTSTDTQYF
few	TRBV5-1	TRBJ2-1	NA	TGCGCCAGCAGCTTGGGAATATACAATGAGCAGTTCTTC	CASSLGIYNEQFF
NA	TRBV27	TRBJ2-7	NA	TGTGCCACCCACATGTCCCAGGGTGGCGGGGAGCAGTACTTC	CATHMSQGGGEQYF
few	TRBV5-1	TRBJ2-5	NA	TGCGCCAGCAGCTACCAGGGACGGGTGTTTCAAGAGACCCAGTACTTC	CASSYQGRVFQETQYF
NA	TRBV6-5	TRBJ2-1	NA	TGTGCCAGCAGTTACTGGAGCTCCTACAATGAGCAGTTCTTC	CASSYWSSYNEQFF
many	TRBV15	TRBJ1-5	NA	TGTGCCACCAGCGGGGGCCCCGGGAGCAATCAGCCCCAGCATTTT	CATSGGPGSNQPQHF
NA	TRBV12-3/TRBV12-4	TRBJ2-3	NA	TGTGCCAGCAGTTCATACTCACTCGCGAATACGCAGTATTTT	CASSSYSLANTQYF
NA	TRBV4-2	TRBJ1-1	NA	TGTGCCAGCAGCCAAGATCTACGCACAGGCCTGAACACTGAAGCTTTCTTT	CASSQDLRTGLNTEAFF
few	TRBV20-1	TRBJ2-1	TRBD2	TGCAGTGCTACCCGCGGGGGGGATGAGCAGTTCTTC	CSATRGGDEQFF
few	TRBV12-3/TRBV12-4	TRBJ2-6	NA	TGTGCCAGCAGTTCGGAAGGGAGCCGCTCTGGGGCCAACGTCCTGACTTTC	CASSSEGSRSGANVLTF
NA	TRBV7-2	TRBJ2-1	TRBD1	TGTGCCAGCAGCTTCCGACAGGGGGCGGTGTCGGGAGGGCCTCTATCCTCCTACAATGAGCAGTTCTTC	CASSFRQGAVSGGPLSSYNEQFF
few	TRBV7-9	TRBJ2-7	NA	TGTGCCAGCAGCTTAGCCCAAATGGAGAACTACGAGCAGTACTTC	CASSLAQMENYEQYF
many	TRBV12-3/TRBV12-4	TRBJ2-3	TRBD1	TGTGCCAGCAGTCCTGTTTCCGGGACAGGGAAGGATACGCAGTATTTT	CASSPVSGTGKDTQYF
NA	TRBV10-3	TRBJ2-7	NA	TGTGCCATCAGTGAGTCGAAGGCAGGGCGATTCCACGAGCAGTACTTC	CAISESKAGRFHEQYF
NA	TRBV7-9	TRBJ1-1	TRBD1	TGTGCCAGCAGCTTAATGGGGACAGAAGGCACTGAAGCTTTCTTT	CASSLMGTEGTEAFF
few	TRBV30	TRBJ1-2	NA	TGTGCCCCGTGGATGCAAGAGCCTTTGTATGGCTACACCTTC	CAPWMQEPLYGYTF
few	TRBV10-3	TRBJ2-1	NA	TGTGCCATCAGTGAACACCAAGACAATGAGCAGTTCTTC	CAISEHQDNEQFF
NA	TRBV5-6	TRBJ2-7	NA	TGTGCCAGCAGCTTCCTGGGTACCTACGAGCAGTACTTC	CASSFLGTYEQYF
few	TRBV18	TRBJ1-1	NA	TGTGCCAGCTCACCACCGTCGTTCACTGAAGCTTTCTTT	CASSPPSFTEAFF
few	TRBV10-3	TRBJ2-5	NA	TGTGCCATCAGTGAGTCGCAGGGCAGGACGATGCAAGAGACCCAGTACTTC	CAISESQGRTMQETQYF
NA	TRBV11-2	TRBJ2-1	TRBD2	TGTGCCAGCAGCTTACTAGCGGGAGGAACGGACAATGAGCAGTTCTTC	CASSLLAGGTDNEQFF
many	TRBV29-1	TRBJ2-1	NA	TGCAGCGTTGTACCATCCGGCTACAATGAGCAGTTCTTC	CSVVPSGYNEQFF
NA	TRBV5-1	TRBJ2-7	TRBD2	TGCGCCAGCCAACCCGCTAGCGGGATCAACGAGCAGTACTTC	CASQPASGINEQYF
few	TRBV7-9	TRBJ1-2	NA	TGTGCCAGCAGCGGATTCCCGGGACGGATGCTTTACTATGGCTACACCTTC	CASSGFPGRMLYYGYTF
NA	TRBV15	TRBJ1-5	NA	TGTGCCACCAGCAGAGACAGGGGCAATCAGCCCCAGCATTTT	CATSRDRGNQPQHF
NA	TRBV6-1	TRBJ1-5	TRBD1	TGTGCCAGCAGCCGACAGGGATCCTTTCAGCCCCAGCATTTT	CASSRQGSFQPQHF
many	TRBV12-3/TRBV12-4	TRBJ1-2	TRBD1	TGTGCCAGCAGATCTTCGGGACAGGGGGTCCTCTATGGCTACACCTTC	CASRSSGQGVLYGYTF
once	TRBV7-9	TRBJ2-7	NA	TGTGCCACCAAGGAAAGCCACTCCTACGAGCAGTACTTC	CATKESHSYEQYF
few	TRBV27	TRBJ1-6	TRBD1	TGTGCCAGCAGTCCCGGGACAGACGATAATTCACCCCTCCACTTT	CASSPGTDDNSPLHF
few	TRBV2	TRBJ2-7	NA	TGTGCCGGCGGGCACACCTACGAGCAGTACTTC	CAGGHTYEQYF
few	TRBV15	TRBJ2-1	NA	TGTGCCACGGGGTTAGGGGAGACACGAAATGACAATGAGCAGTTCTTC	CATGLGETRNDNEQFF
few	TRBV6-5	TRBJ1-2	TRBD1	TGTGCCAGCAGTTACTCCCCGGCAGGGGGCTATGGCTACACCTTC	CASSYSPAGGYGYTF
few	TRBV27	TRBJ2-1	TRBD2	TGTGCCAGCAGTTTAGTCTCAACCGGCGGGAGGTCCTACAATGAGCAGTTCTTC	CASSLVSTGGRSYNEQFF
few	TRBV29-1	TRBJ1-2	NA	TGCAGCGTTACCGCGGTCGGGGCTGGCTACACCTTC	CSVTAVGAGYTF
NA	TRBV10-3	TRBJ1-2	NA	TGTGCCATCAGTGAGTCCGGGAATCTCTATGGCTACACCTTC	CAISESGNLYGYTF
few	TRBV2	TRBJ2-7	NA	TGTGCCAGCAGTCGAGACAGGATGGGCTACGAGCAGTACTTC	CASSRDRMGYEQYF
NA	TRBV19	TRBJ2-1	TRBD2	TGTGCCAGTAGTAAGGGACTAGGTTCCTCAGTTGGTGAGCAGTTCTTC	CASSKGLGSSVGEQFF
many	TRBV6-4	TRBJ2-1	NA	TGTGCCAGCAGTGACTCGGGGGGCCCCTACAATGAGCAGTTCTTC	CASSDSGGPYNEQFF
NA	TRBV5-5	TRBJ1-6	NA	TGTGCCAGCAGCCCTCGGCAGGGTGGAAATTCACCCCTCCACTTT	CASSPRQGGNSPLHF
few	TRBV7-3	TRBJ2-1	TRBD2	TGTGCCAGCAGCCGGGGACTAGCGGGGGGACCGGCGCTGGACAATGAGCAGTTCTTC	CASSRGLAGGPALDNEQFF
NA	TRBV11-1	TRBJ2-3	TRBD2	TGTGCCAGCAGCACGCGGCGTGCTAGCGGGGGGGCCACAGATACGCAGTATTTT	CASSTRRASGGATDTQYF